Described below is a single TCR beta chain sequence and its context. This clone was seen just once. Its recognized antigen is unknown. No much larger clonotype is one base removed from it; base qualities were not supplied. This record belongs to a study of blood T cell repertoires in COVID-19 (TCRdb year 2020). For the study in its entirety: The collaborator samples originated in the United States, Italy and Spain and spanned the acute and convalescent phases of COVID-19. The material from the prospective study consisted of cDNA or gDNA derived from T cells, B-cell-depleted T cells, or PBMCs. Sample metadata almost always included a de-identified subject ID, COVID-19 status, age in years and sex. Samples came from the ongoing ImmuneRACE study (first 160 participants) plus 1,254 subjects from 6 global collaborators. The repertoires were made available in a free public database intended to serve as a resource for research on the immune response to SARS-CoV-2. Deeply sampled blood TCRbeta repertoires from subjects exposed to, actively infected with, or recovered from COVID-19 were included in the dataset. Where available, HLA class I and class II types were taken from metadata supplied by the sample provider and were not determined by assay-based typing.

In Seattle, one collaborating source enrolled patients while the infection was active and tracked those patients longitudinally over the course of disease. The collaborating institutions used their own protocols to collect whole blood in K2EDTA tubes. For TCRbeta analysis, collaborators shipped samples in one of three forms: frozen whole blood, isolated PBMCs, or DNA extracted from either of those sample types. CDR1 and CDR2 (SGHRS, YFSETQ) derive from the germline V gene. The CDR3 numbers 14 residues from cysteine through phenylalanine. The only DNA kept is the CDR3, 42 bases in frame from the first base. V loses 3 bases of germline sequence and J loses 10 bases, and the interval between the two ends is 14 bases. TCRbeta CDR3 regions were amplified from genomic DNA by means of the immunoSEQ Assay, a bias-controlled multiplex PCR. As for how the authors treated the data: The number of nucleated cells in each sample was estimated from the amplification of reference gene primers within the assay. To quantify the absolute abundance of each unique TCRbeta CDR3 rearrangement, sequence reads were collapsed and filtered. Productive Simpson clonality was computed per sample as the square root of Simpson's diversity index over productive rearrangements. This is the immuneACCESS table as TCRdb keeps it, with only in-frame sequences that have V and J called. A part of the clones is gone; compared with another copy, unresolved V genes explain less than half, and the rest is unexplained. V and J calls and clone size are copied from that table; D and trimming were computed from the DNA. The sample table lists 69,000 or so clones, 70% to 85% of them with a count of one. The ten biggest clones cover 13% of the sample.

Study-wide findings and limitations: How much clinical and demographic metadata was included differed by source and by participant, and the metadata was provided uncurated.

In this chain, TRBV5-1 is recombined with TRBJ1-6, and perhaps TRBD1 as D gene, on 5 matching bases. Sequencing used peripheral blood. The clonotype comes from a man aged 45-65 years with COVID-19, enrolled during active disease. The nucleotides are TGCGCCAGCAGCTGGGGGGAAGGCTACTCACCCCTCCACTTT. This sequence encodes CASSWGEGYSPLHF.